The source of this T cell receptor (beta chain) is a study of shared T cell receptors in the human thymus. Germline V CDR1 and CDR2: SGHDT, YYEEEE. The CDR3 totals 14 residues. Trimming left V 0 bases short and J 8 bases short, with 11 bases between. Only in-frame clones appear in the TCRdb table, and some are missing; sequencing was by immunoSEQ multiplex PCR. The repertoire consists of approximately 490,000 clones, with more than 75% occurring once and the leading ten covering more than 0.01%. In this sample, this clone turned up a few times. These data were also filed under a second study, of human thymus T cells. That study reports: Corrective heart surgery yielded resections, and these provided the thymus tissue.

This rearrangement joins TRBV5-6 to TRBJ1-4; the D is unclear. This sequence was found in a boy less than two years old with a congenital heart defect. Sequenced sample: thymocytes. CDR3 region: CASSLDGWKEKLFF. The CDR3 coding sequence is TGTGCCAGCAGCTTGGACGGGTGGAAAGAAAAACTGTTTTTT.